The 26 T cell receptor beta chains in this list originate from one sample, sequenced in a study of T-cell reconstitution after alpha-beta-depleted transplantation in children. Unique molecular identifiers were incorporated into the prepared TCRbeta library. TCRdb independently ran MiXCR on the PCR reads; one entry per CDR3 protein. The table lists a few hundred thousand distinct CDR3 sequences, over 25% of them singletons. Sequenced material: PBMCs, taken before TCRalphabeta/CD19-depleted stem cell transplant. All receptors derive from a boy in the first two years of life with Wiskott-Aldrich syndrome, due to receive a stem cell transplant.

This clonotype was recorded a few times. The chain carries TRBV24-1 and TRBJ2-3, with D unresolved. Trimming shortened V by 6 bases and J by 4 bases, and 10 bases separated the two germline ends. Germline CDR1 and CDR2: KGHDR and SFDVKD. The CDR3 runs 13 residues. The DNA of the CDR3 is TGTGCCACCAGTAGACGGTTCGCAGATACGCAGTATTTT. This translates into CATSRRFADTQYF.

This clonotype turned up a few times. The chain has TRBV7-2 and TRBJ2-7, with D perhaps matching TRBD1 or TRBD2 (5 bases each). Trimming removed 5 bases at V and 6 bases at J, with 14 bases between. Germline-derived CDR1 and CDR2 are SGHTA and FQGNSA. CDR3 length: 13 amino acids. The CDR3 region is CASSLTPGLEQYF. CDR3 bases: TGTGCCAGCAGCCTGACGCCGGGGCTCGAGCAGTACTTC.

Only a few counts were recorded for this clonotype. This chain joins TRBV28 and TRBJ1-6; D gene uncertain. Per the germline V gene, CDR1 is MDHEN and CDR2 is SYDVKM. The V end was cut by 7 bases, the J end by 9 bases, with 13 bases between. The length of the CDR3 is 13 residues. CDR3 residues: CASTLLLGSPLHF. The DNA for the CDR3 is TGTGCCAGCACTCTCCTCCTCGGTTCACCCCTCCACTTT.

The chain has TRBV7-2 and TRBJ2-7, with 8 bases matching TRBD2. The V gene's germline CDR1 is SGHTA and CDR2 FQGNSA. Losses at the gene ends were 2 bases for V and 1 base for J; bases not matched to a gene: 10. This CDR3 is 17 amino acids long. The CDR3 region is CASSLKRLALNSYEQYF. CDR3 coding DNA: TGTGCCAGCAGCTTAAAAAGACTAGCGTTGAATTCCTACGAGCAGTACTTC.

There are a few counts of this clonotype. This chain connects TRBV14 to TRBJ2-2, with D possibly being TRBD2 (5 bases). The germline CDR1 and CDR2 sequences are SGHDN and FVKESK. Trimming removed 2 bases from V and 1 base from J, with 14 bases in between. The CDR3 loop spans 17 amino acids. The CDR3, as DNA: TGTGCCAGCAGCCAATATTTGGCAGGACTGAACACCGGGGAGCTGTTTTTT. Residues: CASSQYLAGLNTGELFF.

The chain employs TRBV7-7 and TRBJ1-1; D remains ambiguous. Germline V CDR1 and CDR2: SSHAT, FNYEAQ (reference sequence). The V end was cut by 0 bases, the J end by 2 bases, with 4 bases between. The CDR3 has 13 amino acids. CDR3 in amino acids: CASSLAINTEAFF. CDR3 DNA: TGTGCCAGCAGCTTAGCAATTAACACTGAAGCTTTCTTT.

The chain is built from TRBV4-1 and TRBJ1-3, with no clear D. This CDR3 comprises 18 residues. Germline lookup yields CDR1 MGHRA and CDR2 YSYEKL. The germline V and J ends were trimmed by 0 bases and 0 bases, with 15 bases remaining between them. The CDR3 bases are TGCGCCAGCAGCCAAGAGAGTCCGGCATCCTTCTCTGGAAACACCATATATTTT. Amino acid sequence: CASSQESPASFSGNTIYF.

This clonotype was found a few times. This chain uses TRBV5-1 with TRBJ2-3; the D gene is possibly TRBD2 (5 bases). The CDR3 has 15 residues. CDR1 is SGHRS, CDR2 YFSETQ, per germline. V was trimmed by 0 bases and J by 1 base, leaving 9 bases between them. In DNA form, the CDR3 reads TGCGCCAGCAGCTTGGCAGAGCGGCGCACAGATACGCAGTATTTT. The encoded protein is CASSLAERRTDTQYF.

V usage is TRBV20-1 and J usage is TRBJ2-1; D gene ambiguous. Germline-derived CDR1 and CDR2 are DFQATT and SNEGSKA (reference sequence). Between the trimmed V and J ends, which lost 5 bases and 4 bases, there was a span of 12 bases. The CDR3 totals 13 residues. The CDR3 region is CSAGGPAYNEQFF. The CDR3 DNA reads as TGCAGTGCTGGCGGACCGGCATACAATGAGCAGTTCTTC.

In its sample, this clonotype was seen a few times. The chain recombines TRBV25-1 with TRBJ2-1, with TRBD2 identical over 10 bases. The CDR3 sequence is 14 residues long. V gave up 8 bases and J gave up 2 bases; unmatched junction bases: 3. From germline, CDR1 is MGHDK and CDR2 SYGVNS. The CDR3 protein is CASGLAVPYNEQFF. DNA for the CDR3: TGTGCCAGCGGACTAGCGGTTCCCTACAATGAGCAGTTCTTC. The whole variable domain, remainder taken from reference TRBV25-1 and TRBJ2-1, is EADIYQTPRYLVIGTGKKITLECSQTMGHDKMYWYQQDPGMELHLIHYSYGVNSTEKGDLSSESTVSRIRTEHFPLTLESARPSHTSQYLCASGLAVPYNEQFFGPGTRLTVL.

The chain uses TRBV5-1 and TRBJ2-7; 7 nucleotides line up with TRBD2. Per germline, CDR1 SGHRS and CDR2 YFSETQ. The V and J ends lost 1 base and 1 base, in that order; junction bases with no gene match: 5. This CDR3 is 15 amino acids long. The CDR3 DNA reads as TGCGCCAGCAGCTTGTTTGCGGGAGTGTCCTACGAGCAGTACTTC. This codes for CASSLFAGVSYEQYF.

The chain combines TRBV20-1 with TRBJ2-5; TRBD1 matches at 7 bases. J was trimmed by 5 bases and V by 6 bases; bases with no gene match: 15. The length of the CDR3 is 15 residues. CDR1 and CDR2 from the germline V gene are DFQATT and SNEGSKA (reference sequence). DNA of the CDR3: TGCAGTGCCAAGGGGCCCCTAGGGGGCTTGGAGACCCAGTACTTC. Translating gives CSAKGPLGGLETQYF.

This clonotype was counted between two and nine times. The chain combines TRBV24-1 with TRBJ2-2, with D hard to call. Trimming left V 1 base short and J 5 bases short, with 1 base between. This CDR3 is 12 amino acids long. Germline V CDR1 and CDR2: KGHDR, SFDVKD. CDR3 coding DNA: TGTGCCACCAGTGATTTAACCGGGGAGCTGTTTTTT. The encoded protein is CATSDLTGELFF.

V is TRBV20-1 and J is TRBJ2-2; tentative D call: TRBD2 (6 bases). Germline loops: CDR1 DFQATT, CDR2 SNEGSKA (reference sequence). Trimming pared 3 bases from V and 4 bases from J, leaving 15 bases between. The CDR3 consists of 15 residues. CDR3 in amino acids: CSARAPGLLTGELFF. The CDR3 DNA reads as TGCAGTGCTAGGGCTCCGGGACTCCTCACCGGGGAGCTGTTTTTT.

This chain joins TRBV20-1 and TRBJ2-1; no definite D call. The length of the CDR3 is 11 residues. V was pared by 5 bases and J by 7 bases, with 9 bases between. From germline, CDR1 is DFQATT and CDR2 SNEGSKA (reference sequence). The CDR3 reads CSASSRNEQFF. DNA of the CDR3: TGCAGTGCTTCGAGCCGGAATGAGCAGTTCTTC.

The rearrangement links TRBV6-2 or TRBV6-3 to TRBJ2-1; 7 nucleotides align to TRBD2. V was clipped by 4 bases and J by 9 bases; unmatched bases: 9. The CDR3 has 14 amino acids. Germline values: CDR1 MNHEY, CDR2 SVGEGT. The CDR3 is CASSSGGSWGEQFF. The CDR3 bases are TGTGCCAGCAGTTCTGGCGGGAGTTGGGGTGAGCAGTTCTTC.

This clonotype has only a few counts. The chain combines TRBV12-3 or TRBV12-4 with TRBJ2-4; D is possibly TRBD2 (7 bases). The ends were cut back, 11 bases at V and 4 bases at J, with 24 bases in the middle. The CDR3 totals 16 residues. The CDR3 reads CARKLGGAGVKNIQYF. For the CDR3, the DNA is TGTGCCCGCAAATTAGGGGGGGCGGGAGTAAAAAACATTCAGTACTTC.

The chain uses TRBV18 and TRBJ1-4; no definite D call. Trimming removed 5 bases at V and 0 bases at J, with 10 bases between. This CDR3 has 15 amino acids. Germline lookup yields CDR1 KGHSH and CDR2 LQKENI. As DNA, the CDR3 is TGTGCCAGCTCAATTTCGGCGACAACTAATGAAAAACTGTTTTTT. It codes for CASSISATTNEKLFF.

The chain joins TRBV5-5 to TRBJ2-2; TRBD2 might be the D (6 bases). The CDR3 runs 18 residues. V was shortened by 2 bases and J by 0 bases, with 17 bases between the two germline ends. The germline CDR1 and CDR2 sequences are SGHKS and YYEKEE (reference sequence). Here the CDR3 DNA reads TGTGCCAGCAGCTTTGTCGGGTTCGGGAGCGCGAACACCGGGGAGCTGTTTTTT. The encoded protein is CASSFVGFGSANTGELFF. Drawing the rest from reference TRBV5-5 and TRBJ2-2, the complete variable domain is DAGVTQSPTHLIKTRGQQVTLRCSPISGHKSVSWYQQVLGQGPQFIFQYYEKEERGRGNFPDRFSARQFPNYSSELNVNALLLGDSALYLCASSFVGFGSANTGELFFGEGSRLTVL.

In this sample, this clonotype turned up once. The chain is built from TRBV12-3 or TRBV12-4 and TRBJ2-1; D could derive from TRBD1 or TRBD2 (5 bases each). V shed 3 bases and J shed 8 bases, with 11 bases lying between them. This CDR3 region has 13 residues. The CDR3: CASSFVGVYEQFF. CDR3 in DNA: TGTGCCAGCAGTTTTGTGGGGGTTTATGAGCAGTTCTTC.

The chain is built from TRBV9 and TRBJ2-7; D not certain. The CDR3 spans 13 residues. CDR1 and CDR2 from the germline V gene are SGDLS and YYNGEE. V lost 0 bases, J lost 7 bases, and 11 bases lay in between. CDR3 coding DNA: TGTGCCAGCAGCGTAGCTGCAGTAGGTGAGCAGTACTTC. Translation gives CASSVAAVGEQYF.

This clonotype was counted a few times. The V gene is TRBV28, the J gene TRBJ2-7, with 9 bases fitting TRBD2. This CDR3 has 14 amino acids. V shed 6 bases and J 2 bases; nucleotides not matched to a gene: 5. Germline values: CDR1 MDHEN, CDR2 SYDVKM. The DNA for the CDR3 is TGTGCCAGCAGACCGACTAGCGGCACCTACGAGCAGTACTTC. This codes for CASRPTSGTYEQYF.

This clonotype showed up just a few times. The J gene is TRBJ2-1, the V gene TRBV5-5, with D maybe TRBD1 (6 bases). The germline CDR1 and CDR2 sequences are SGHKS and YYEKEE (reference sequence). V was shortened by 2 bases and J by 0 bases, with 12 bases between the two germline ends. CDR3 length equals 16 residues. The CDR3 here is CASSLNRVSSYNEQFF. CDR3 nucleotides: TGTGCCAGCAGCTTAAACAGGGTAAGCTCCTACAATGAGCAGTTCTTC.

This clonotype was recorded a few times. The chain couples TRBV7-3 to TRBJ2-3; 7 positions agree with TRBD2. V gave up 0 bases and J gave up 1 base; unmatched junction bases: 4. From germline, CDR1 is SGHTA and CDR2 FQGTGA. This CDR3 has 16 amino acids. In DNA form, the CDR3 reads TGTGCCAGCAGCTTAACAGGAGGGAGGGGCACAGATACGCAGTATTTT. It encodes CASSLTGGRGTDTQYF.

The V gene is TRBV10-3, the J gene TRBJ2-7; 12 positions match TRBD1. Per germline, CDR1 ENHRY and CDR2 SYGVKD. J was trimmed by 6 bases and V by 10 bases; bases with no gene match: 10. The CDR3 is 14 residues long. The CDR3 DNA sequence: TGTGCCACAATACCGGGACAGGGGGCCCTCGAGCAGTACTTC. It translates to CATIPGQGALEQYF.

The J gene is TRBJ2-2, the V gene TRBV5-1; D gene uncertain. This CDR3 contains 15 residues. The ends were cut back, 0 bases at V and 5 bases at J, with 11 bases in the middle. In germline, CDR1 is SGHRS, CDR2 YFSETQ. The CDR3 nucleotides are TGCGCCAGCAGCTTGGGGTTTACTCAGACCGGGGAGCTGTTTTTT. It specifies CASSLGFTQTGELFF.